These 32 T cell receptor beta chains were all obtained from the same sample, sequenced in a study of OX40 agonist ivuxolimab in advanced cancers. The assay was immunoSEQ multiplex PCR, and TCRdb's table has in-frame clones only and misses some. The table has about 55,000 clones, 85% to 90% seen once. The sample consisted of CD4+ or CD8+ T cells sorted from blood, taken in a trial of the OX40 agonist ivuxolimab. The origin of the receptors is an adult with an advanced solid tumor such as melanoma, head and neck, liver or kidney cancer.

The rearrangement uses TRBV12-5 and TRBJ2-1, with 8 nucleotides matching TRBD1. The V and J ends lost 2 bases and 0 bases, in that order; junction bases with no gene match: 3. The germline CDR1 and CDR2 sequences are LGHNT and FRNRAP. The CDR3 contains 16 residues. CDR3 residues: CASGLRDRSSYNEQFF. CDR3 nucleotides: TGTGCTAGTGGTTTGCGGGACAGGAGCTCCTACAATGAGCAGTTCTTC.

The chain is built from TRBV27 and TRBJ2-4, with a possible D match to TRBD2 (6 bases). This CDR3 spans 14 amino acids. V was trimmed by 6 bases and J by 7 bases, leaving 16 bases between them. CDR1 and CDR2 (germline): MNHEY, SMNVEV (reference sequence). The CDR3, as DNA: TGTGCCAGCAGCCCCTGGGGGGATCGGAACATTCAGTACTTC. This gives the protein CASSPWGDRNIQYF.

V and J are TRBV30 and TRBJ1-6; the D is unclear. The CDR3 spans 12 residues. Trimming left V 0 bases short and J 10 bases short, with 7 bases between. Looked up from germline, CDR1 is GTSNPN and CDR2 is SVGIG (reference sequence). CDR3 coding DNA: TGTGCCTGGAGTGTAGGTGGATCACCCCTCCACTTT. Translating it yields CAWSVGGSPLHF.

The chain joins TRBV10-3 to TRBJ2-7; TRBD2 agrees at 15 bases. The junction had 8 bases not matched to a gene; V was cut back by 11 bases and J by 3 bases. Germline CDR1 and CDR2: ENHRY and SYGVKD. The CDR3 spans 15 residues. The DNA of the CDR3 is TGTGCCTCCGGGGGACTAGCGGGAGGTAACTACGAGCAGTACTTC. Its protein is CASGGLAGGNYEQYF.

This clone has a single count. The chain recombines TRBV9 with TRBJ2-3; 7 bases map to TRBD2. Germline V gene data show CDR1 as SGDLS and CDR2 as YYNGEE. The CDR3 is 13 residues long. With 0 bases clipped from V and 10 bases from J, the junction kept 5 bases outside the gene matches. The CDR3 region is CASSVGVAGAQYF. The CDR3 region has the DNA TGTGCCAGCAGCGTAGGGGTCGCGGGAGCGCAGTATTTT.

The chain couples TRBV6-5 to TRBJ2-1; no clear D. The CDR3 consists of 12 residues. Trimming left V 4 bases short and J 7 bases short, with 8 bases between. Germline V gene data show CDR1 as MNHEY and CDR2 as SVGAGI. This CDR3 reads CASSSVRNEQFF. CDR3 sequence (DNA): TGTGCCAGCAGTTCCGTTCGGAATGAGCAGTTCTTC.

This clone ranks as medium-sized. The chain links TRBV28 to TRBJ2-4; possibly TRBD1 or TRBD2 for D (5 bases each). V dropped 5 bases and J dropped 6 bases, with 20 bases sitting between them. Germline CDR1 reads MDHEN; CDR2 reads SYDVKM. The CDR3 consists of 16 residues. The DNA for the CDR3 is TGTGCCAGCAGTCCACCCACAGGAAAAGGAGGAAACATTCAGTACTTC. Translating it yields CASSPPTGKGGNIQYF.

This chain links TRBV11-2 with TRBJ2-1, with D perhaps matching TRBD2 (5 bases). The CDR3 spans 15 residues. Germline-derived CDR1 and CDR2 are SGHAT and FQNNGV. Trimming took off 6 bases at V and 0 bases at J, with 12 bases between the two ends. The CDR3 reads CASRSTGSSYNEQFF. The CDR3 nucleotides read TGTGCCAGCAGATCGACTGGGAGCTCCTACAATGAGCAGTTCTTC.

The rearrangement joins TRBV6-1 to TRBJ1-4; 7 bases line up with TRBD1. J was trimmed by 8 bases and V by 6 bases; bases with no gene match: 6. The CDR3 contains 13 residues. The germline V gene has CDR1 MNHNS and CDR2 SASEGT. This CDR3 reads CASSGTDLEKLFF. CDR3 bases: TGTGCCAGCAGCGGGACAGACCTAGAAAAACTGTTTTTT.

This clone appeared a single time. J is TRBJ1-3 and V is TRBV29-1; no reliable D call. This CDR3 region has 13 residues. Looked up from germline, CDR1 is SQVTM and CDR2 is ANQGSEA. CDR3 coding DNA: TGCGGAGGACGGGTCCCCTCTGGAAACACCATATATTTT. It translates to CGGRVPSGNTIYF.

V usage is TRBV20-1 and J usage is TRBJ2-7, with a weak D call TRBD2 (5 bases). There are 11 residues in the CDR3. V was cut by 1 base and J by 9 bases, with 10 bases left in between. CDR1 and CDR2 (germline): DFQATT, SNEGSKA (reference sequence). In DNA form, the CDR3 reads TGCAGTGCTAGAGCCGGGGAGTTGCAGTACTTC. This gives the protein CSARAGELQYF.

The rearrangement uses TRBV5-1 and TRBJ2-1, with D perhaps TRBD1 (5 bases). The CDR3 runs 12 residues. Germline-derived CDR1 and CDR2 are SGHRS and YFSETQ. Trimming took off 3 bases at V and 8 bases at J, with 9 bases between the two ends. The CDR3 reads CASSSRDHEQFF. Written as DNA, the CDR3 is TGCGCCAGCAGCTCCAGGGATCATGAGCAGTTCTTC.

The chain links TRBV4-2 to TRBJ1-1; D gene uncertain. CDR1 is LGHNA and CDR2 is YNFKEQ in the germline V gene. The CDR3 consists of 14 residues. Trimming took 0 bases from V and 2 from J, leaving 7 bases between them. In nucleotides, the CDR3 is TGTGCCAGCAGCCAAGACCCCAGAAACACTGAAGCTTTCTTT. Translation gives CASSQDPRNTEAFF.

This chain uses TRBV7-2 with TRBJ2-7; tentatively, D is TRBD2 (5 bases). Germline CDR1 and CDR2: SGHTA and FQGNSA. V was pared by 1 base and J by 7 bases, with 17 bases between. The CDR3 covers 15 residues. The CDR3 sequence: CASSLGSGNPREQYF. DNA of the CDR3: TGTGCCAGCAGCTTAGGTTCGGGAAACCCTCGAGAGCAGTACTTC.

The V gene is TRBV28, the J gene TRBJ2-1; TRBD2 matches at 7 bases. Germline V gene data show CDR1 as MDHEN and CDR2 as SYDVKM. With V trimmed by 6 bases and J by 2 bases, 7 bases remained unmatched. CDR3 length equals 15 residues. CDR3 in DNA: TGTGCCAGCAGCCTAGCGGTACCTACCTACAATGAGCAGTTCTTC. This codes for CASSLAVPTYNEQFF.

V gene TRBV18 combines with J gene TRBJ2-2; D is uncertain. Germline CDR1 is KGHSH and CDR2 is LQKENI. V was trimmed by 3 bases and J by 9 bases, leaving 8 bases between them. The CDR3 contains 12 residues. CDR3 loop: CASSPTLRELFF. The CDR3 DNA is TGTGCCAGCTCACCGACACTCCGGGAGCTGTTTTTT. Complete variable domain (other parts from reference TRBV18 and TRBJ2-2): NAGVMQNPRHLVRRRGQEARLRCSPMKGHSHVYWYRQLPEEGLKFMVYLQKENIIDESGMPKERFSAEFPKEGPSILRIQQVVRGDSAAYFCASSPTLRELFFGEGSRLTVL.

The chain employs TRBV7-8 and TRBJ2-2, with 7 bases matching TRBD2. The CDR3 extends over 15 amino acids. The V and J ends lost 5 bases and 8 bases, in that order; junction bases with no gene match: 11. Germline V gene sequence: CDR1 SGHVS, CDR2 FQNEAQ. This CDR3 reads CASSHIAGSLGELFF. CDR3 bases: TGTGCCAGCAGCCATATAGCGGGCTCTCTGGGGGAGCTGTTTTTT.

As concerns this clone: An end of the junction differs from the germline gene, which may be a read error. V usage is TRBV18 and J usage is TRBJ2-7; 9 bases map to TRBD1. Germline CDR1 is KGHSH and CDR2 is LQKENI. This CDR3 has 13 residues. The CDR3: CASSPQGAYEQYF. Written as DNA, the CDR3 is TGTGCCAGCTCTCCACAGGGGGCGTACGAGCAGTACTTC.

The V call is TRBV15, the J call TRBJ2-4; D not resolved. CDR1 LNHNV and CDR2 YYDKDF come from the germline V gene (reference sequence). V dropped 8 bases and J dropped 2 bases, with 13 bases sitting between them. The CDR3 has 14 amino acids. The CDR3 is CATSGSISKNIQYF. The CDR3 region has the DNA TGTGCCACCTCAGGCAGTATTTCCAAAAACATTCAGTACTTC.

This chain uses TRBV18 with TRBJ2-1; 9 bases align to TRBD2. The J segment lost 3 bases and the V segment lost 5 bases, leaving 8 bases of the junction unmatched. This CDR3 region has 16 residues. Germline CDR1 reads KGHSH; CDR2 reads LQKENI. CDR3 sequence (DNA): TGTGCCAGCTCATATTCCGGACTAGCGTTCTACAATGAGCAGTTCTTC. The encoded protein is CASSYSGLAFYNEQFF.

As to this clone: The same CDR3 arises from other DNA sequences in this sample as well. This chain connects TRBV28 to TRBJ2-3; 7 bases match TRBD2. Trimming removed 5 bases from V and 2 bases from J; junction bases left unmatched: 7. CDR1 is MDHEN and CDR2 is SYDVKM in the germline V gene. This CDR3 region has 15 residues. The chain's CDR3 is CASSPPSGLTDTQYF. The CDR3 DNA reads as TGTGCCAGCAGTCCCCCTAGCGGTCTCACAGATACGCAGTATTTT.

This clone showed up just a few times. The chain uses TRBV18 and TRBJ1-1, with unresolved D. The CDR3 spans 15 residues. V lost 2 bases and J 5 bases, leaving 15 bases between the germline ends. CDR1 is KGHSH, CDR2 LQKENI, per germline. The CDR3 coding sequence is TGTGCCAGCTCACCAGGTGGAGGACGAAGGACTGAAGCTTTCTTT. This translates into CASSPGGGRRTEAFF.

The rearrangement joins TRBV9 to TRBJ2-7; 12 nucleotides agree with TRBD2. The CDR3 totals 16 residues. V shed 0 bases, J shed 6 bases, and the junction held 7 bases outside the gene matches. Germline CDR1 reads SGDLS; CDR2 reads YYNGEE. The CDR3 sequence: CASSVGTSGIEGEQYF. The DNA for the CDR3 is TGTGCCAGCAGCGTAGGGACTAGCGGGATAGAAGGCGAGCAGTACTTC.

The chain joins TRBV27 to TRBJ1-1; D call uncertain. The CDR3 runs 14 residues. From germline, CDR1 is MNHEY and CDR2 SMNVEV (reference sequence). V was clipped by 6 bases and J by 11 bases, with 22 bases between them. CDR3 sequence: CASRLGQLAGDAFF. The CDR3 bases are TGTGCCAGCAGACTAGGGCAATTGGCAGGTGACGCTTTCTTT.

The chain is built from TRBV18 and TRBJ1-4; D unresolved. The CDR3 covers 12 residues. V was shortened by 4 bases and J by 8 bases, with 8 bases between the two germline ends. Germline V lookup: CDR1 KGHSH, CDR2 LQKENI. This CDR3 reads CASSRVQEKLFF. The CDR3 coding sequence is TGTGCCAGCTCACGGGTCCAGGAAAAACTGTTTTTT.

The J gene is TRBJ2-2, the V gene TRBV9; a possible D gene is TRBD2 (5 bases). With 3 bases removed from V and 2 bases from J, the gap between germline ends came to 11 bases. CDR1 SGDLS and CDR2 YYNGEE come from the germline V gene. This CDR3 is 15 amino acids long. CDR3 residues: CASSGSGGNTGELFF. The CDR3 region has the DNA TGTGCCAGCAGCGGTTCAGGAGGAAACACCGGGGAGCTGTTTTTT.

The gene calls are TRBV2 and TRBJ1-1; 8 nucleotides line up with TRBD1. J gave up 4 bases and V 6 bases, and 13 bases lay outside the gene matches. The CDR3 is 16 residues long. CDR1 is SNHLY, CDR2 FYNNEI, per germline. As DNA, the CDR3 is TGTGCCAGCAGGGCCCGGACAGGGATAAAGGGCACTGAAGCTTTCTTT. Its translation is CASRARTGIKGTEAFF.

The chain links TRBV29-1 to TRBJ2-3, with D possibly called TRBD1 or TRBD2 (5 bases each). The CDR3 loop spans 14 amino acids. Germline V CDR1 and CDR2: SQVTM, ANQGSEA. Between the trimmed V and J ends, which lost 1 base and 9 bases, there was a span of 17 bases. CDR3 DNA: TGCAGCGTTGAAGGCGGGCCTTGGGACCGAACGCAGTATTTT. Residues: CSVEGGPWDRTQYF.

This clone was counted a few times. V gene TRBV29-1 combines with J gene TRBJ2-7, with 9 nucleotides matching TRBD2. The V and J ends lost 6 bases and 6 bases, in that order; junction bases with no gene match: 9. Germline-derived CDR1 and CDR2 are SQVTM and ANQGSEA. The CDR3 totals 13 residues. The CDR3 loop reads CSVVPSGISEQYF. In nucleotides, the CDR3 is TGCAGCGTCGTACCTAGCGGGATTAGCGAGCAGTACTTC.

The chain employs TRBV27 and TRBJ2-3, with a weak D call TRBD2 (5 bases). The CDR3 runs to 17 residues. Trimming took off 5 bases at V and 6 bases at J, with 24 bases between the two ends. Per the germline V gene, CDR1 is MNHEY and CDR2 is SMNVEV (reference sequence). In DNA, the CDR3 is TGTGCCAGCAGTCCCCGACCGAGACCTCGGGGTGCGGATACGCAGTATTTT. Protein product: CASSPRPRPRGADTQYF.

The rearrangement links TRBV4-1 to TRBJ2-7, with 10 positions matching TRBD2. The V gene's germline CDR1 is MGHRA and CDR2 YSYEKL. CDR3 length equals 17 residues. V shed 3 bases and J 1 base; nucleotides not matched to a gene: 9. The CDR3: CASSQASGRERSYEQYF. The CDR3 DNA sequence: TGCGCCAGCAGCCAGGCTAGCGGGAGAGAGAGGTCCTACGAGCAGTACTTC.

The genes are TRBV5-1 and TRBJ1-5, with TRBD1 matching 9 bases. From germline, CDR1 is SGHRS and CDR2 YFSETQ. After removal of 4 bases from V and 6 bases from J, the junction contained 8 bases not matched to a gene. This CDR3 has 15 residues. The CDR3 sequence: CASSPGQGVSQPQHF. The CDR3 region has the DNA TGCGCCAGCAGCCCGGGACAGGGAGTGAGTCAGCCCCAGCATTTT.